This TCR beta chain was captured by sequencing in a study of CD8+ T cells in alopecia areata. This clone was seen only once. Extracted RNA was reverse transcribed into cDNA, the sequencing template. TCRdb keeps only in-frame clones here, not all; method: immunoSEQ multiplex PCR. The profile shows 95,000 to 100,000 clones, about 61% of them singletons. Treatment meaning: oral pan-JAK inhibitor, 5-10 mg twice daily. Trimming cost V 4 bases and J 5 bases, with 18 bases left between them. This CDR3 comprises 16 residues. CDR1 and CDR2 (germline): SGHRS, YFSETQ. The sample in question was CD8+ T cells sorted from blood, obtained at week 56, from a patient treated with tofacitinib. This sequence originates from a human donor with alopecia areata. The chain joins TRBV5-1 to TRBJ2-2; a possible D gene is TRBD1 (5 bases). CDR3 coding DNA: TGCGCCAGCAGCGAACAGCAGGGTGGGCGGACCGGGGAGCTGTTTTTT. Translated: CASSEQQGGRTGELFF.